This T cell receptor (beta chain) was obtained from a study of cytomegalovirus exposure and HLA in healthy donors. Study-wide background: Of all 400 or so donors who were genotyped, 75% to 85% belonged to the Caucasian-associated ancestry cluster. Points from the study as a whole: A list of around 160 TCR beta chains associated with cytomegalovirus was given. Analysis performed later showed TCR beta chains linked to HLA being more clonally expanded than equally common others.

This CDR3 comprises 15 residues. The germline CDR1 and CDR2 sequences are MNHEY and SMNVEV (reference sequence). Trimming cost V 0 bases and J 4 bases; bases outside gene matches: 4. PCR used 60 Vbeta primers and 13 Jbeta primers. Sequenced by immunoSEQ multiplex PCR; TCRdb stores in-frame clones only, minus some. The sample consists of roughly 100,000 clones, 71% of them appearing once. A remark on this clone: Its specificity is unknown.

Each donor was nominally healthy when sampled (though unrecorded immune exposures were likely). What was sequenced was PBMCs. This sequence was found in a female donor in good health and CMV-seronegative. The J gene is TRBJ2-5, the V gene TRBV27; TRBD2 matches at 8 bases. The CDR3 bases are TGTGCCAGCAGTTTATCGCGGGGGGCGCTAGAGACCCAGTACTTC. Translating it yields CASSLSRGALETQYF.